The 10 T cell receptor beta chains reported below all come from one sample, sequenced in a study of a mutant IDH1 vaccine in newly diagnosed glioma. What these receptors recognize is not known. Time point in this sample: week 35, safety follow-up. Vaccinated patients received 300 ug of mutant IDH1 20-mer peptide per dose, with topical imiquimod. Produced via immunoSEQ multiplex PCR; TCRdb's table is partial and in-frame only. The sample holds approximately 61,000 clones, 75% to 85% seen once. Sequencing was performed on PBMCs, taken from a glioma patient whose treatment included an IDH1 peptide vaccine. The receptor set was obtained from a man aged 35 to 55 with glioma.

The CDR3 region is CASSEPPSNQPQHF. The CDR3 region has the DNA TGTGCCAGCAGTGAACCCCCGTCGAATCAGCCCCAGCATTTT. The chain recombines TRBV2 with TRBJ1-5, with D unresolved. Germline CDR1 SNHLY, CDR2 FYNNEI. Trimming removed 2 bases at V and 4 bases at J, with 9 bases between. CDR3 length equals 14 residues.

The genes are TRBV30 and TRBJ2-3; 11 bases agree with TRBD2. The CDR3 has 17 residues. The V and J ends lost 1 base and 0 bases, in that order; junction bases with no gene match: 6. CDR1 and CDR2 from the germline V gene are GTSNPN and SVGIG (reference sequence). CDR3 residues: CAWSATLAGGSTDTQYF. The CDR3 nucleotides read TGTGCCTGGAGTGCCACCTTAGCGGGGGGGAGCACAGATACGCAGTATTTT.

This chain connects TRBV7-9 to TRBJ1-2; D is ambiguous. Germline assignment: CDR1 SEHNR and CDR2 FQNEAQ (reference sequence). The ends were cut back, 3 bases at V and 6 bases at J, with 14 bases in the middle. The CDR3 spans 14 residues. The CDR3 nucleotides read TGTGCCAGCAGCTTTTTCATGGGAACGGATGGCTACACCTTC. It codes for CASSFFMGTDGYTF.

The J gene is TRBJ2-3, the V gene TRBV7-9; D call uncertain. V was pared by 4 bases and J by 3 bases, with 17 bases between. Looked up from germline, CDR1 is SEHNR and CDR2 is FQNEAQ (reference sequence). The CDR3 spans 16 residues. Here the CDR3 reads CASSYGQTKPTDTQYF. CDR3 coding DNA: TGTGCCAGCAGCTACGGCCAGACCAAACCTACAGATACGCAGTATTTT.

This clone has more than one count but fewer than ten. The chain employs TRBV4-3 and TRBJ2-7, with D possibly called TRBD1 or TRBD2 (5 bases each). V was cut by 0 bases and J by 5 bases, with 20 bases left in between. CDR3 length: 17 residues. Germline V gene lookup returns CDR1 LGHNA and CDR2 YSLEER. The DNA for the CDR3 is TGCGCCAGCAGCCAAGATGTGAGGGGCGGCCGGGTAGACGAGCAGTACTTC. This encodes CASSQDVRGGRVDEQYF.

This chain connects TRBV5-5 to TRBJ2-7; D is perhaps TRBD1 (6 bases). Germline CDR1 SGHKS, CDR2 YYEKEE (reference sequence). The CDR3 runs to 14 residues. V lost 7 bases, J lost 0 bases, and 14 bases lay in between. The CDR3 nucleotides are TGTGCCAGCGCCACGAGGGACACCTCCTACGAGCAGTACTTC. It codes for CASATRDTSYEQYF.

This clone has just one count. V and J are TRBV7-8 and TRBJ2-5; TRBD2 aligns across 14 bases. This CDR3 spans 16 amino acids. Germline V lookup: CDR1 SGHVS, CDR2 FQNEAQ. V dropped 5 bases and J dropped 4; count of bases not matched to a gene: 6. CDR3 sequence reads: CASSLRLAGGLETQYF. The CDR3 DNA sequence: TGTGCCAGCAGCCTACGACTAGCGGGAGGGTTAGAGACCCAGTACTTC. The full variable domain, completed using reference TRBV7-8 and TRBJ2-5, is GAGVSQSPRYKVAKRGQDVALRCDPISGHVSLFWYQQALGQGPEFLTYFQNEAQLDKSGLPSDRFFAERPEGSVSTLKIQRTQQEDSAVYLCASSLRLAGGLETQYFGPGTRLLVL.

The chain recombines TRBV25-1 with TRBJ2-5; 7 bases align to TRBD1. This CDR3 has 18 amino acids. Germline V gene lookup returns CDR1 MGHDK and CDR2 SYGVNS. The trim removed 6 bases at V and 5 bases at J, leaving 21 bases unmatched. Written as DNA, the CDR3 is TGTGCCAGCAGCCCAAATCAGCACCGGGACAGTAAGGGGGAGACCCAGTACTTC. It yields the protein CASSPNQHRDSKGETQYF.

The J gene is TRBJ1-1, the V gene TRBV7-3; D is undetermined. CDR1 and CDR2 from the germline V gene are SGHTA and FQGTGA. The germline V and J ends were trimmed by 3 bases and 0 bases, with 11 bases remaining between them. The length of the CDR3 is 15 residues. The CDR3 here is CASSLEPGMNTEAFF. DNA of the CDR3: TGTGCCAGCAGCTTGGAGCCCGGGATGAACACTGAAGCTTTCTTT.

This clone has a handful of counts. V and J are TRBV19 and TRBJ1-1; TRBD1 is a possible D gene (5 bases). V was clipped by 4 bases and J by 4 bases, with 10 bases between them. The CDR3 runs 13 residues. Germline values: CDR1 LNHDA, CDR2 SQIVND (reference sequence). The CDR3 sequence: CASSRWGGTEAFF. The DNA for the CDR3 is TGTGCCAGTAGTAGGTGGGGGGGCACTGAAGCTTTCTTT.